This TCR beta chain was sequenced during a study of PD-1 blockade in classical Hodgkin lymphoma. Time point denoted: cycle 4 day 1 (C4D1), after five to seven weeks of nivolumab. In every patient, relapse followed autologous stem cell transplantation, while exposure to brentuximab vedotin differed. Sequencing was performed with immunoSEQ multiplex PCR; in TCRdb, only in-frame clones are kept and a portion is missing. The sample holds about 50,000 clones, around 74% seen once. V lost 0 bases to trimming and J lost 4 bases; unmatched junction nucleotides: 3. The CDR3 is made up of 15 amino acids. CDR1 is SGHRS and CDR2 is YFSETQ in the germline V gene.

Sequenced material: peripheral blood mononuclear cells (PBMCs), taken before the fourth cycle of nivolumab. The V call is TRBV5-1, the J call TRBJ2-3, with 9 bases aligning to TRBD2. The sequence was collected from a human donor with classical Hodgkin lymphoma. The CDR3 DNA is TGCGCCAGCAGCTTGGGGTTAGCGGGAGCAGATACGCAGTATTTT. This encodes CASSLGLAGADTQYF.